In this sample, the clone carrying this T cell receptor (beta chain) turned up a few times. For the second PCR, which ran for 7 to 11 cycles, a sample-barcoded 5' primer and a J-beta primer mix were used. One entry per CDR3 protein results from TCRdb running MiXCR on the 5' RACE reads. The repertoire has about 640,000 distinct CDR3 sequences, under 70% of them found once; the top ten carry around 37%. The sample originates from a study of blood T cells in healthy people across ages. This TCR was recovered from a man between 60 and 70 years old in good health. Sequenced sample: blood.

The chain's CDR3 is CATTAQGARYGYTF. The CDR3 nucleotides read TGTGCCACTACCGCCCAGGGGGCGCGGTATGGCTACACCTTC. The J gene is TRBJ1-2, the V gene TRBV9, with 8 bases lining up with TRBD1. The ends lost 9 bases at V and 5 bases at J; junction bases unmatched: 12. CDR1 SGDLS and CDR2 YYNGEE come from the germline V gene. This CDR3 is built from 14 residues.